This T cell receptor (beta chain) was observed in a study of Ad26.COV2.S vaccination and SARS-CoV-2 variants. On the study more broadly: A COV1001 Ad26.COV2.S trial-arm participant provided the sample.

This clone was found once. Data came from immunoSEQ multiplex PCR; TCRdb stores just in-frame clones and leaves some out. The sample holds about 440,000 clones; roughly 87% are singletons and the top ten take less than 4.5%. The treatment denotes: around 19 received Ad26.COV2.S at low or high dose, single or two shots; about 5 received placebo; per-sample allocation not given. The samples date from day 63 after the first vaccine or placebo injection. Trimming removed 4 bases from V and 4 bases from J; junction bases left unmatched: 12. From germline, CDR1 is SGHTS and CDR2 YDEGEE. There are 17 residues in the CDR3.

The chain links TRBV5-8 to TRBJ2-7, with 12 bases aligning to TRBD1. The sequence came from a person between 18 and 60 years old who received the Ad26.COV2.S COVID-19 vaccine or a placebo. The material sequenced was peripheral blood, taken in a trial of Ad26.COV2.S vaccine versus placebo. CDR3 coding DNA: TGTGCCAGCAGCAACCCCGGGACAGGGGGCGTCGGGTACGAGCAGTACTTC. Translating gives CASSNPGTGGVGYEQYF.